Described below is a single T cell receptor beta chain sequence and its context. Authors' methods: Reference gene primers were amplified, and this amplification served to estimate nucleated cell counts. Some clones are missing from TCRdb's copy, which holds only in-frame ones; the method was immunoSEQ multiplex PCR. V and J calls and clone size come straight from that table; D and trimming were deduced from the DNA. The sample lists over 200,000 clones, over 75% occurring once. The entry originates in a study of blood T cell repertoires in COVID-19. Study-wide background: COVID-19 samples, acute and convalescent, were from the United States, Italy and Spain. The analysed material was cDNA or gDNA that came from T cells, B-cell-depleted T cells, or PBMCs.

The germline CDR1 and CDR2 sequences are MNHEY and SVGAGI. V was clipped by 8 bases and J by 0 bases; unmatched bases: 6. The CDR3 covers 15 residues. The clonotype comes from a woman aged 40 to 50 with acute or convalescent COVID-19. Sequencing input: peripheral blood. The rearrangement links TRBV6-5 to TRBJ1-1; the match to TRBD1 covers 10 bases. CDR3: CASVKGQGMNTEAFF. The CDR3 DNA is TGTGCCAGCGTAAAGGGACAGGGGATGAACACTGAAGCTTTCTTT.